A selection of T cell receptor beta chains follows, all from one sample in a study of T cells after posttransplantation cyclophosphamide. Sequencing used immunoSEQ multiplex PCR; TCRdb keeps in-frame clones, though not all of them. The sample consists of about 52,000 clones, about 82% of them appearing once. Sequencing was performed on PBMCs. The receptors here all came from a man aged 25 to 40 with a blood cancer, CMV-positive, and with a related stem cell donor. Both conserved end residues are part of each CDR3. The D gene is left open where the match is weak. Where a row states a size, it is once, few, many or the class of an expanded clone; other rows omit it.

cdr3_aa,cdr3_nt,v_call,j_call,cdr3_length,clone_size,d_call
CASSLRGGRNTEAFF,TGTGCCAGCAGCTTACGAGGGGGTAGGAACACTGAAGCTTTCTTT,TRBV7-3,TRBJ1-1,15,NA,NA
CASSQGPVKGALTDTQYF,TGCGCCAGCAGCCAAGGGCCCGTCAAAGGGGCCCTCACAGATACGCAGTATTTT,TRBV4-3,TRBJ2-3,18,few,NA
CASSSQPGQETQYF,TGTGCCAGCAGCTCTCAGCCGGGCCAAGAGACCCAGTACTTC,TRBV7-2,TRBJ2-5,14,few,NA
CATSRDGRTPEAFF,TGTGCCACCAGCAGAGATGGGCGCACCCCTGAAGCTTTCTTT,TRBV15,TRBJ1-1,14,NA,NA
CASSDGWDTGELFF,TGTGCCAGCAGTGACGGGTGGGACACCGGGGAGCTGTTTTTT,TRBV2,TRBJ2-2,14,NA,NA
CASSPPNQGNTEAFF,TGTGCCAGCAGCCCGCCGAATCAGGGGAACACTGAAGCTTTCTTT,TRBV13,TRBJ1-1,15,few,NA
CASSLVGSGSGETQYF,TGTGCCAGCAGCTTAGTCGGGTCGGGGTCGGGAGAGACCCAGTACTTC,TRBV7-9,TRBJ2-5,16,NA,NA
CSAGGLDEKLFF,TGCAGCGCCGGGGGGCTCGATGAAAAACTGTTTTTT,TRBV29-1,TRBJ1-4,12,NA,NA
CSVALYGREPAFGANVLTF,TGCAGCGTTGCCCTGTACGGGCGGGAGCCAGCCTTTGGGGCCAACGTCCTGACTTTC,TRBV29-1,TRBJ2-6,19,NA,TRBD2
CASSLEAGAGYEQYF,TGTGCCAGCAGCTTAGAGGCTGGGGCTGGCTACGAGCAGTACTTC,TRBV11-3,TRBJ2-7,15,NA,NA
CASSWSLAGGYNEQFF,TGCGCCAGCAGCTGGTCTTTAGCGGGAGGGTACAATGAGCAGTTCTTC,TRBV5-1,TRBJ2-1,16,NA,TRBD2
CASSPPLAGGRFMELFF,TGTGCCAGCAGTCCCCCACTAGCGGGAGGGCGTTTTATGGAGCTGTTTTTT,TRBV27,TRBJ2-2,17,NA,TRBD2
CSATLDTAYEQYF,TGCAGCGCCACCCTGGACACTGCCTACGAGCAGTACTTC,TRBV29-1,TRBJ2-7,13,NA,NA
CASSLAGSGTSGRANTGELFF,TGTGCCAGCAGCTTAGCCGGGTCGGGGACTAGCGGGAGGGCGAACACCGGGGAGCTGTTTTTT,TRBV7-6,TRBJ2-2,21,NA,TRBD2
CASSTYGTSEQYF,TGTGCCAGTAGTACTTACGGGACTAGCGAGCAGTACTTC,TRBV19,TRBJ2-7,13,NA,TRBD2
CASTYQRNTGELFF,TGTGCCAGCACCTACCAGCGGAACACCGGGGAGCTGTTTTTT,TRBV6-6,TRBJ2-2,14,NA,NA
CASSRTSGSGLYF,TGTGCCAGCAGCAGGACTAGCGGGAGTGGTTTGTATTTT,TRBV6-5,TRBJ2-3,13,NA,TRBD2
CASSLLSGTFYEQYF,TGTGCCAGCAGCTTGCTTAGCGGGACCTTCTACGAGCAGTACTTC,TRBV11-2,TRBJ2-7,15,NA,TRBD2
CASRRGGSGLAGGPGGELFF,TGCGCCAGCCGTAGGGGGGGCAGTGGACTAGCGGGAGGGCCAGGCGGGGAGCTGTTTTTT,TRBV27,TRBJ2-2,20,NA,TRBD2
CASSIDPSGQGYNYGYTF,TGTGCCAGTAGTATAGATCCTAGCGGACAGGGGTACAACTATGGCTACACCTTC,TRBV19,TRBJ1-2,18,NA,TRBD1
CATSRGTGTGALGYTF,TGTGCCACCAGCAGAGGAACCGGGACAGGGGCGTTAGGCTACACCTTC,TRBV15,TRBJ1-2,16,NA,TRBD1
CASTGLYNQPQHF,TGTGCCAGTACTGGGCTGTACAATCAGCCCCAGCATTTT,TRBV19,TRBJ1-5,13,NA,NA
CASSLSGNNYGYTF,TGTGCCAGTAGTCTTTCCGGGAATAACTATGGCTACACCTTC,TRBV19,TRBJ1-2,14,NA,NA
CASSLPRGLAGVKSYNEQFF,TGTGCCAGCAGCCTCCCCCGGGGACTAGCGGGAGTAAAGTCCTACAATGAGCAGTTCTTC,TRBV13,TRBJ2-1,20,NA,TRBD2
CASSRTGVNEKLFF,TGTGCCAGCAGTCGGACAGGGGTCAACGAAAAACTGTTTTTT,TRBV6-6,TRBJ1-4,14,few,TRBD1
CASSFFQARREAFF,TGTGCCAGCAGCTTTTTTCAGGCCAGGCGTGAAGCTTTCTTT,TRBV7-3,TRBJ1-1,14,NA,NA
CASSQFRTGGRANYGYTF,TGCGCCAGCAGCCAGTTTCGGACAGGGGGCCGGGCTAACTATGGCTACACCTTC,TRBV4-1,TRBJ1-2,18,NA,TRBD1
CASSLNRGAGTDTQYF,TGTGCCAGCAGCTTAAATCGGGGAGCAGGCACAGATACGCAGTATTTT,TRBV7-3,TRBJ2-3,16,NA,NA
CASSTDRGRTDTQYF,TGTGCCAGCAGTACCGACAGGGGGCGTACAGATACGCAGTATTTT,TRBV6-5,TRBJ2-3,15,once,TRBD1
CAISEQDYEQYF,TGTGCCATCAGTGAACAGGACTACGAGCAGTACTTC,TRBV10-3,TRBJ2-7,12,few,NA
CASSSWGDQETQYF,TGTGCCAGCAGTTCTTGGGGCGACCAAGAGACCCAGTACTTC,TRBV27,TRBJ2-5,14,NA,NA
CSVPLADRNEQFF,TGCAGCGTCCCACTAGCGGACCGCAATGAGCAGTTCTTC,TRBV29-1,TRBJ2-1,13,many,TRBD2
CASSQLRHGQETQYF,TGTGCCAGCAGCCAGCTGAGACATGGGCAAGAGACCCAGTACTTC,TRBV7-2,TRBJ2-5,15,NA,NA
CASRPGQGLYGYTF,TGTGCCAGCAGACCGGGACAGGGTTTATATGGCTACACCTTC,TRBV27,TRBJ1-2,14,NA,TRBD1
CASSPASTDTQYF,TGTGCCAGCAGCCCCGCGAGCACAGATACGCAGTATTTT,TRBV7-3,TRBJ2-3,13,NA,NA
CASSSHASGYGQPQHF,TGTGCCAGCAGTTCCCATGCGTCAGGGTACGGTCAGCCCCAGCATTTT,TRBV5-6,TRBJ1-5,16,NA,NA
CASSHFSASDYNEQFF,TGTGCCAGCAGCCATTTCTCGGCTAGCGACTACAATGAGCAGTTCTTC,TRBV4-2,TRBJ2-1,16,NA,NA
CASSSKPFGTNYEQYF,TGCGCCAGCAGCTCAAAACCATTCGGGACTAACTACGAGCAGTACTTC,TRBV5-1,TRBJ2-7,16,NA,TRBD2
CASSLLASGSYEQYF,TGTGCCAGCAGTTTATTGGCTAGCGGGAGTTACGAGCAGTACTTC,TRBV27,TRBJ2-7,15,once,TRBD2
CASSLDPGTVYEQYF,TGCGCCAGCAGCTTGGATCCCGGGACAGTCTACGAGCAGTACTTC,TRBV5-1,TRBJ2-7,15,NA,TRBD1
CASSRTEDRTDTQYF,TGTGCCAGCAGCCGGACAGAGGATAGGACAGATACGCAGTATTTT,TRBV6-5,TRBJ2-3,15,NA,NA
CASSSGGSLPQHF,TGTGCCAGCAGTTCAGGGGGTAGTTTGCCCCAGCATTTT,TRBV6-6,TRBJ1-5,13,NA,TRBD1
CASSLEPDQPQHF,TGCGCCAGCAGCTTGGAGCCCGATCAGCCCCAGCATTTT,TRBV5-1,TRBJ1-5,13,NA,NA
CASSSSLASGRPVRETQYF,TGTGCCAGCAGCTCTTCCCTGGCTAGCGGGAGGCCGGTGAGAGAGACCCAGTACTTC,TRBV5-6,TRBJ2-5,19,NA,TRBD2
CASSLQLADTQYF,TGTGCCAGCAGCTTACAACTAGCAGATACGCAGTATTTT,TRBV11-3,TRBJ2-3,13,NA,NA
CASSLVTGGQETQYF,TGTGCCAGCAGCTTAGTGACCGGCGGCCAAGAGACCCAGTACTTC,TRBV7-9,TRBJ2-5,15,NA,NA
CASSWGQGEQYF,TGTGCCAGCAGCTGGGGACAGGGCGAGCAGTACTTC,TRBV5-4,TRBJ2-7,12,NA,TRBD1
CASSRTRGITNEQFF,TGTGCCAGCAGCAGGACAAGGGGAATTACAAATGAGCAGTTCTTC,TRBV6-5,TRBJ2-1,15,NA,NA
CASSVNPTGDNYGYTF,TGTGCCAGCAGCGTAAATCCGACAGGCGATAACTATGGCTACACCTTC,TRBV9,TRBJ1-2,16,NA,NA
CAISSDYGYTF,TGTGCCATCAGCTCAGATTATGGCTACACCTTC,TRBV10-3,TRBJ1-2,11,NA,NA
CASSEPQGPQHF,TGCGCCAGCAGTGAGCCCCAGGGGCCCCAGCATTTT,TRBV10-2,TRBJ1-5,12,few,NA
CASSGTGGPRTDTQYF,TGTGCCAGCAGCGGAACAGGGGGCCCGCGCACAGATACGCAGTATTTT,TRBV9,TRBJ2-3,16,once,TRBD1
CASSTGTKNIQYF,TGTGCCAGTAGTACAGGGACCAAAAACATTCAGTACTTC,TRBV19,TRBJ2-4,13,NA,NA
CASSLGTGYEQYF,TGTGCCAGCAGCTTAGGGACAGGGTACGAGCAGTACTTC,TRBV7-2,TRBJ2-7,13,NA,TRBD1
CASRPTGGNTGELFF,TGCGCCAGCAGACCTACGGGGGGGAACACCGGGGAGCTGTTTTTT,TRBV5-1,TRBJ2-2,15,NA,TRBD2
CAWSVGYAGSSYEQYF,TGTGCCTGGAGTGTAGGGTATGCGGGAAGCTCCTACGAGCAGTACTTC,TRBV30,TRBJ2-7,16,few,NA
CATSGTGGTYEQYF,TGTGCCACCTCCGGGACAGGGGGTACCTACGAGCAGTACTTC,TRBV2,TRBJ2-7,14,NA,TRBD1